The source of this T cell receptor beta chain is a study of graft-versus-host responses after intestinal transplantation. The study, taken as a whole, reports: Present in recipient marrow, GvH clones included some that appeared first in ileum or blood. HvG clone declines early post-transplant were associated with peak circulating GvH levels.

A note on this clone: Its target is not known.

Germline CDR1 reads MGHRA; CDR2 reads YSYEKL. The V end was cut by 3 bases, the J end by 1 base, with 8 bases between. The CDR3 runs to 14 residues. Some clones are missing from TCRdb's copy, which holds only in-frame ones; the method was immunoSEQ multiplex PCR. The sample holds some 70,000 clones, about nine tenths seen once. The sequence came from a human donor who was the organ donor for an intestinal transplant. The sequenced sample was unstimulated CD8+ T cells sorted from spleen or lymph node cells, obtained before transplant. The J gene is TRBJ2-3, the V gene TRBV4-1, with D unclear. The CDR3 loop reads CASSHWAGTDTQYF. The CDR3 DNA reads as TGCGCCAGCAGCCACTGGGCGGGCACAGATACGCAGTATTTT.